A single sample is the source of the 21 T cell receptor beta chains below, sequenced in a study of blood T cell repertoires in COVID-19. Libraries were prepared by immunoSEQ multiplex PCR; TCRdb keeps only in-frame clonotypes and omits some of them. Of 200,000 to 250,000 clones in the sample, around 83% were seen once. The specimen was peripheral blood. The source of these receptors is a man between 50 and 59 years old with active or convalescent COVID-19.

The CDR3, as DNA: TGTGCCAGCAGCTCCTCGGGTGGAGGGGGCATCTACGAGCAGTACTTC. Translation: CASSSSGGGGIYEQYF. J is TRBJ2-7 and V is TRBV7-3; TRBD1 is a possible D gene (7 bases). This CDR3 has 16 residues. Germline V lookup: CDR1 SGHTA, CDR2 FQGTGA. The ends were cut back, 4 bases at V and 3 bases at J, with 19 bases in the middle.

This chain links TRBV7-2 with TRBJ2-5, with TRBD2 matching over 10 bases. This CDR3 has 15 residues. V lost 4 bases and J lost 7; bases outside the gene matches: 9. Per germline, CDR1 SGHTA and CDR2 FQGNSA. The CDR3: CASSSQRGGEGTQYF. The CDR3 DNA is TGTGCCAGCAGCTCACAGCGGGGGGGCGAGGGGACCCAGTACTTC.

The genes are TRBV19 and TRBJ2-7, with D possibly being TRBD2 (6 bases). Germline CDR1 is LNHDA and CDR2 is SQIVND (reference sequence). Deletions cut 4 bases from V and 10 bases from J, with 20 bases between. The CDR3 spans 14 residues. The CDR3 region is CASSTTWDSILQYF. In DNA form, the CDR3 reads TGTGCCAGTAGTACAACCTGGGACTCTATACTTCAGTACTTC.

The J gene is TRBJ2-1, the V gene TRBV28, with D perhaps matching TRBD2 (5 bases). The V end lost 3 bases, the J end lost 9 bases, and 18 bases lay between the germline ends. The length of the CDR3 is 15 residues. Germline V gene data show CDR1 as MDHEN and CDR2 as SYDVKM. The CDR3 protein is CASSFLASGGGEQFF. CDR3 nucleotides: TGTGCCAGCAGTTTTTTAGCGTCAGGAGGAGGTGAGCAGTTCTTC.

The V and J genes are TRBV5-1 and TRBJ2-6; TRBD2 is a possible D gene (5 bases). This CDR3 contains 16 residues. CDR1 is SGHRS, CDR2 YFSETQ, per germline. V gave up 4 bases and J gave up 0 bases, with 11 bases separating them. This chain's CDR3 is CASSADGGSGANVLTF. The DNA of the CDR3 is TGCGCCAGCAGCGCGGACGGAGGCTCTGGGGCCAACGTCCTGACTTTC.

V gene TRBV7-2 combines with J gene TRBJ1-1; 11 nucleotides align to TRBD1. Losses at the gene ends were 6 bases for V and 1 base for J; bases not matched to a gene: 7. The CDR3 loop spans 16 amino acids. The germline CDR1 and CDR2 sequences are SGHTA and FQGNSA. Here the CDR3 reads CASSPGQGASNTEAFF. In DNA, the CDR3 is TGTGCCAGCAGTCCAGGACAGGGGGCGTCGAACACTGAAGCTTTCTTT.

The chain links TRBV19 to TRBJ2-2, with a possible D match to TRBD2 (6 bases). CDR1 and CDR2 from the germline V gene are LNHDA and SQIVND (reference sequence). Trimming removed 8 bases at V and 4 bases at J, with 14 bases between. This CDR3 is 14 amino acids long. CDR3 loop: CASFGGPSTGELFF. Here the CDR3 DNA reads TGTGCCAGTTTCGGGGGACCGTCCACCGGGGAGCTGTTTTTT.

V and J are TRBV18 and TRBJ1-1; no clear D gene. CDR1 is KGHSH, CDR2 LQKENI, per germline. The CDR3 sequence is 15 residues long. Between the trimmed V and J ends, which lost 1 base and 7 bases, there was a span of 16 bases. CDR3 sequence: CASSPLGPAPHEAFF. CDR3 coding DNA: TGTGCCAGCTCACCACTTGGGCCAGCCCCACATGAAGCTTTCTTT. Full variable domain (rest looked up from reference TRBV18 and TRBJ1-1): NAGVMQNPRHLVRRRGQEARLRCSPMKGHSHVYWYRQLPEEGLKFMVYLQKENIIDESGMPKERFSAEFPKEGPSILRIQQVVRGDSAAYFCASSPLGPAPHEAFFGQGTRLTVV.

V usage is TRBV9 and J usage is TRBJ1-2, with D unclear. Germline values: CDR1 SGDLS, CDR2 YYNGEE. The germline V and J ends were trimmed by 4 bases and 2 bases, with 3 bases remaining between them. CDR3 length: 11 residues. The CDR3 loop reads CASSQNYGYTF. DNA for the CDR3: TGTGCCAGCAGCCAAAACTATGGCTACACCTTC.

The chain joins TRBV28 to TRBJ2-7; 9 bases fit TRBD1. Germline values: CDR1 MDHEN, CDR2 SYDVKM. This CDR3 is 15 amino acids long. Trimming took 5 bases from V and 1 from J; bases not matched to a gene: 6. Written as DNA, the CDR3 is TGTGCCAGCAGTCCCACCGGGACAGGGTCCTACGAGCAGTACGTC. It translates to CASSPTGTGSYEQYV.

This clone was seen once. The rearrangement joins TRBV19 to TRBJ2-7; tentatively, D is TRBD1 (6 bases). The V gene lost 4 bases and the J gene lost 1 base, with 14 bases spanning the gap. Per the germline V gene, CDR1 is LNHDA and CDR2 is SQIVND (reference sequence). This CDR3 spans 15 amino acids. CDR3 DNA sequence: TGTGCCAGTAGTACTTCCTGGACAGCTTCCTACGAGCAGTACTTC. The encoded protein is CASSTSWTASYEQYF.

V gene TRBV10-1 combines with J gene TRBJ1-1; D is perhaps TRBD1 (5 bases). The germline gives CDR1 WNHNN, CDR2 SYGVQD (reference sequence). The CDR3 sequence is 15 residues long. Trimming cost V 3 bases and J 5 bases, with 16 bases left between them. DNA for the CDR3: TGCGCCAGCAGTGACCCGCAGGGTAGGGGAACTGAAGCTTTCTTT. Amino acids: CASSDPQGRGTEAFF.

The chain employs TRBV11-2 and TRBJ2-7, with 11 bases matching TRBD1. The germline gives CDR1 SGHAT, CDR2 FQNNGV. The CDR3 consists of 15 residues. After removal of 4 bases from V and 5 bases from J, the junction contained 7 bases not matched to a gene. The CDR3 sequence: CASSSRTGGINEQYV. CDR3 coding DNA: TGTGCCAGCAGCTCAAGGACAGGGGGCATCAACGAGCAGTACGTC.

This clone was seen ten or more times. The rearrangement uses TRBV4-2 and TRBJ1-1, with D perhaps TRBD1 (5 bases). V gave up 3 bases and J gave up 1 base, with 15 bases separating them. Looked up from germline, CDR1 is LGHNA and CDR2 is YNFKEQ. The CDR3 runs to 16 residues. In DNA form, the CDR3 reads TGTGCCAGCAGCCAGGGGCAGCCTGCCTCGAACACTGAAGCTTTCTTT. Amino acids: CASSQGQPASNTEAFF.

V usage is TRBV12-3 or TRBV12-4 and J usage is TRBJ1-3; no reliable D call. The CDR3 loop spans 13 amino acids. Trimming took 6 bases from V and 2 from J, leaving 8 bases between them. CDR3 sequence reads: CASSQAAGNTIYF. Here the CDR3 DNA reads TGTGCCAGCAGCCAGGCAGCTGGAAACACCATATATTTT.

The chain employs TRBV5-1 and TRBJ2-5, with 7 bases that match TRBD1. The CDR3 totals 14 residues. CDR1 is SGHRS and CDR2 is YFSETQ in the germline V gene. Trimming removed 3 bases from V and 5 bases from J; junction bases left unmatched: 7. The CDR3 region is CASSSQGYRETQYF. The CDR3 nucleotides read TGCGCCAGCAGCTCACAGGGGTATCGGGAGACCCAGTACTTC.

The chain recombines TRBV3-1 (or the pseudogene TRBV3-2) with TRBJ2-7; 7 bases match TRBD1. Germline V gene lookup returns CDR1 LGHDT and CDR2 YNNKEL (reference sequence). The CDR3 has 15 residues. J lost 4 bases, V lost 5 bases, and 11 bases had no gene match. The DNA of the CDR3 is TGTGCCAGCAGCGTCCAGAGGGGGACAGATTACGAGCAGTACGTC. It specifies CASSVQRGTDYEQYV.

This clone was detected a few times. The chain links TRBV10-3 to TRBJ1-2, with D tentatively TRBD1 (5 bases). The V gene lost 0 bases and the J gene lost 0 bases, with 20 bases spanning the gap. Germline CDR1 is ENHRY and CDR2 is SYGVKD. This CDR3 has 19 amino acids. Here the CDR3 DNA reads TGTGCCATCAGTGAGTCCTGGGGCAGGGCCCGCTTTCCTAACTATGGCTACACCTTC. Translating it yields CAISESWGRARFPNYGYTF.

The chain employs TRBV5-1 and TRBJ2-6, with 12 positions matching TRBD1. Unmatched junction bases numbered 4, after V lost 3 bases and J lost 0 bases. The CDR3 contains 18 residues. Germline lookup yields CDR1 SGHRS and CDR2 YFSETQ. CDR3 protein: CASSWGQGAVSGANVLTF. As DNA, the CDR3 is TGCGCCAGCAGCTGGGGACAGGGGGCTGTCTCTGGGGCCAACGTCCTGACTTTC.

The chain recombines TRBV2 with TRBJ2-1; tentative D call: TRBD2 (5 bases). This CDR3 has 15 amino acids. Germline-derived CDR1 and CDR2 are SNHLY and FYNNEI. The germline V and J ends were trimmed by 7 bases and 3 bases, with 16 bases remaining between them. CDR3 in DNA: TGTGCCAGCACCGAAAGGCTAGCTTTCTACAATGAGCAGTTCTTC. It yields the protein CASTERLAFYNEQFF.

The J gene is TRBJ1-5, the V gene TRBV21-1. TRBV21-1 is a recognized pseudogene. This CDR3 spans 19 amino acids. The CDR3 spells CASSKDSTCQKRSYQPQHF. CDR3 sequence (DNA): TGTGCCAGCAGCAAAGACTCCACGTGCCAAAAACGAAGCTACCAGCCCCAGCATTTT.